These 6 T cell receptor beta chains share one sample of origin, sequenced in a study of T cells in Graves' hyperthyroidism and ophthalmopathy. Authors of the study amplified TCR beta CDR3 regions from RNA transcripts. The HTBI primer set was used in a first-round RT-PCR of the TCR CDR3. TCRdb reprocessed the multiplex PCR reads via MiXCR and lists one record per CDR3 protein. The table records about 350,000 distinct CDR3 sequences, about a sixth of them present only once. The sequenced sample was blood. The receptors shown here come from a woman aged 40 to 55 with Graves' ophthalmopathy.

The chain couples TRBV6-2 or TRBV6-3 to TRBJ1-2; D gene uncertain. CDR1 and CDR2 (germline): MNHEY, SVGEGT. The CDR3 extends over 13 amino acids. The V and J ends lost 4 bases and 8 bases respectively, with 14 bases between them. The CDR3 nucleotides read TGTGCCAGCAGTTCGCTCCCGTCTGGGGGCTACACCTTC. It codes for CASSSLPSGGYTF.

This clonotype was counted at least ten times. CDR3 DNA sequence: TGTGCCAGCAGCGCCGAGGAGACACCGGGACTAGCATCCTACGAGCAGTACTTC. Protein sequence: CASSAEETPGLASYEQYF. This chain connects TRBV9 to TRBJ2-7, with 9 bases that match TRBD2. V dropped 3 bases and J dropped 1; count of bases not matched to a gene: 14. The CDR3 is made up of 18 amino acids. From germline, CDR1 is SGDLS and CDR2 YYNGEE.

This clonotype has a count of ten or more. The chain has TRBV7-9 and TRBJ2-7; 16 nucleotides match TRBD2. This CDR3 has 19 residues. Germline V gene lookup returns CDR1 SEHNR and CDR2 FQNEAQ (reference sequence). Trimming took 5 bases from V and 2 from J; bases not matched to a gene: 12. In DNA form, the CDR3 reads TGTGCCAGCAGCCAAAGACAGGCCGGGACTAGCGGGAGGGCCTACGAGCAGTACTTC. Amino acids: CASSQRQAGTSGRAYEQYF. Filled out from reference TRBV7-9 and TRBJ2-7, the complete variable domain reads DTGVSQNPRHKITKRGQNVTFRCDPISEHNRLYWYRQTLGQGPEFLTYFQNEAQLEKSRLLSDRFSAERPKGSFSTLEIQRTEQGDSAMYLCASSQRQAGTSGRAYEQYFGPGTRLTVT.

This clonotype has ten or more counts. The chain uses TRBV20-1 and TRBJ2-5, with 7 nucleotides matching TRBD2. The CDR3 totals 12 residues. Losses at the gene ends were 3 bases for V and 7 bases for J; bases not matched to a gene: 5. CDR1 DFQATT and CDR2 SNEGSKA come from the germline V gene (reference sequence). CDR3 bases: TGCAGTGCTAGCCGCGGGGGTGGGACCCAGTACTTC. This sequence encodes CSASRGGGTQYF.

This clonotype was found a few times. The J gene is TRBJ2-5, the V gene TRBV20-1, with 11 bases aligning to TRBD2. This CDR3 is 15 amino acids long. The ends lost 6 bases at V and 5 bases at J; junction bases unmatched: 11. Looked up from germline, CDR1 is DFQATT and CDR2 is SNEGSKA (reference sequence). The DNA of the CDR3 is TGCAGTGCCCAAATAGCGGGAGGGCCTCCGGAGACCCAGTACTTC. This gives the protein CSAQIAGGPPETQYF.

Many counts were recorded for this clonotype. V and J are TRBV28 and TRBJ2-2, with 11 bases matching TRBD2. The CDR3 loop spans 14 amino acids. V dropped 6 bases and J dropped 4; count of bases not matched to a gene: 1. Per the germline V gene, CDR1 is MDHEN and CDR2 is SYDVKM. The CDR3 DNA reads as TGTGCCAGCAGAACTAGCGGGAGCACCGGGGAGCTGTTTTTT. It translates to CASRTSGSTGELFF.